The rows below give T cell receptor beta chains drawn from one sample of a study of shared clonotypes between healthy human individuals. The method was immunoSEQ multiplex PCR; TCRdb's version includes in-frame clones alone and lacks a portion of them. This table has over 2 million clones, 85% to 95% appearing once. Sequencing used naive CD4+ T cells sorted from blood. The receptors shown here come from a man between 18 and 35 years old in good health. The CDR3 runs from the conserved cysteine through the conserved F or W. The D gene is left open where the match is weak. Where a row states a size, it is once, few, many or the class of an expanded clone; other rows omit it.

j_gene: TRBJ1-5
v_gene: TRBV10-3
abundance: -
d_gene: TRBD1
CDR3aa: CAISPGQGGQPQHF
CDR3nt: TGTGCCATCAGTCCGGGACAGGGCGGTCAGCCCCAGCATTTT

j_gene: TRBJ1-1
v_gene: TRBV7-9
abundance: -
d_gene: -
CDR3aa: CASSTMTGVGNEAFF
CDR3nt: TGTGCCAGCAGCACCATGACAGGCGTAGGTAATGAAGCTTTCTTT

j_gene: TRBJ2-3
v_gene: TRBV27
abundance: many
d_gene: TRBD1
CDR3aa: CASRMPGQSGADTQYF
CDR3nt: TGTGCCAGCAGGATGCCGGGACAGTCGGGCGCAGATACGCAGTATTTT

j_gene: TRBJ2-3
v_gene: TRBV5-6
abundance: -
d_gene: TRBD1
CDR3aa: CASSFGRDSGTDTQYF
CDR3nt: TGTGCCAGCAGCTTTGGTCGGGACAGTGGCACAGATACGCAGTATTTT

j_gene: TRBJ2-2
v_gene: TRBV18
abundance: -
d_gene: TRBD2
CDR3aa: CASSPLAVTTGELFF
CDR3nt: TGTGCCAGCTCACCTCTAGCGGTTACCACCGGGGAGCTGTTTTTT

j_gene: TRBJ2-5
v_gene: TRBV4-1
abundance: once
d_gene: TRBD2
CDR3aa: CASSQYRLAGEETQYF
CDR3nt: TGCGCCAGCAGCCAATACCGGCTAGCGGGAGAAGAGACCCAGTACTTC

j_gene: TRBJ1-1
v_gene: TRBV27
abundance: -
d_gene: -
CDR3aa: CASGVQRNTEAFF
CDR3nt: TGTGCCAGCGGAGTACAGAGAAACACTGAAGCTTTCTTT

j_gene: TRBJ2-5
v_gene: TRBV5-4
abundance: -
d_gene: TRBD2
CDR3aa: CASSLVAGLAGEETQYF
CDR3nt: TGTGCCAGCAGCTTAGTGGCCGGACTAGCGGGAGAAGAGACCCAGTACTTC

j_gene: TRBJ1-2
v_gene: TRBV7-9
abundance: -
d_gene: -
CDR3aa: CASSLNSPYGYTF
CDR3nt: TGTGCCAGCAGCTTAAATTCCCCCTATGGCTACACCTTC

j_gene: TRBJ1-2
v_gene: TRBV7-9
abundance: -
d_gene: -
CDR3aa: CASSLQGQNYGYTF
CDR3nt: TGTGCCAGCAGCTTACAGGGGCAGAACTATGGCTACACCTTC

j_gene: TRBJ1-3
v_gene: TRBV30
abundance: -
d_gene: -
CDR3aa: CAWRMTGKTGNTIYF
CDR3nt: TGTGCCTGGAGGATGACAGGAAAAACTGGAAACACCATATATTTT

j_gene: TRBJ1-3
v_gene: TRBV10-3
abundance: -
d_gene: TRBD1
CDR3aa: CAISTGQGAGNTIYF
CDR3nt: TGTGCCATCAGTACTGGACAGGGCGCGGGAAACACCATATATTTT

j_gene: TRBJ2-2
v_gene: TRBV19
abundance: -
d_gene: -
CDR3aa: CATLEGGLNTGELFF
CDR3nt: TGTGCCACCCTCGAGGGGGGATTGAACACCGGGGAGCTGTTTTTT

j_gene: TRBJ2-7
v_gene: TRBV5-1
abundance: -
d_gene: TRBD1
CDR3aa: CASSLGQARWAYEQYF
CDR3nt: TGCGCCAGCAGCCTCGGACAGGCCCGATGGGCCTACGAGCAGTACTTC

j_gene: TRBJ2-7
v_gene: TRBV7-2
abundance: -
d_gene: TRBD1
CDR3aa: CASSLMGTGHEQYF
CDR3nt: TGTGCCAGCAGCTTAATGGGGACAGGGCACGAGCAGTACTTC

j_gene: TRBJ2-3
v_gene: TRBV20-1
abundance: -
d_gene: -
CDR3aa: CSASGTDTQYF
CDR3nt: TGCAGTGCTTCGGGGACAGATACGCAGTATTTT

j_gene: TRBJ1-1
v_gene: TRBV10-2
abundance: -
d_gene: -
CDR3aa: CASSDLPSVGAFF
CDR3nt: TGCGCCAGCAGTGATCTCCCCTCTGTAGGAGCTTTCTTT

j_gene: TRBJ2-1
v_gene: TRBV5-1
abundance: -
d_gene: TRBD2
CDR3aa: CASSLGISAGGVEQFF
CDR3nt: TGCGCCAGCAGCTTGGGAATTTCAGCGGGAGGGGTTGAGCAGTTCTTC

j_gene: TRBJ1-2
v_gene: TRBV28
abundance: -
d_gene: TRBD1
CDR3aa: CASSASYRGYGYTF
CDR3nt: TGTGCCAGCAGTGCATCCTACAGGGGTTATGGCTACACCTTC

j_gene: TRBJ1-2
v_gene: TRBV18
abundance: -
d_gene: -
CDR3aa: CASSPDVYGYTF
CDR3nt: TGTGCCAGCTCACCCGACGTCTATGGCTACACCTTC

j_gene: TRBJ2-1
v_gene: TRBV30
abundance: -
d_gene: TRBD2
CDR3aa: CAWILAGRNEQFF
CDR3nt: TGTGCCTGGATTCTAGCGGGACGTAATGAGCAGTTCTTC

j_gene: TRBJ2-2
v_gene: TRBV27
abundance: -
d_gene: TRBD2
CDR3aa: CASSSSSGRMGTGELFF
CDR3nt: TGTGCCAGCAGTTCCTCTAGCGGGAGGATGGGAACCGGGGAGCTGTTTTTT

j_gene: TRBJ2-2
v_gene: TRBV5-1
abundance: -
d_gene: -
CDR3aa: CASAWGRNELGGELFF
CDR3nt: TGCGCCAGCGCCTGGGGCAGGAATGAATTGGGCGGGGAGCTGTTTTTT

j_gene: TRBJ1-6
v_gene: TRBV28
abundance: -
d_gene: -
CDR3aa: CASSTLPGSENSPLHF
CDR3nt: TGTGCCAGCAGTACCCTCCCGGGGTCGGAGAATTCACCCCTCCACTTT

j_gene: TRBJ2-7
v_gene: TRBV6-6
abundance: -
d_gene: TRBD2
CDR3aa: CASKLAPNYEQYF
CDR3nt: TGTGCCAGCAAACTAGCGCCAAACTACGAGCAGTACTTC

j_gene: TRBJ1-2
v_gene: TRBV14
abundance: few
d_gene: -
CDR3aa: CASSQNGYGYTF
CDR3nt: TGTGCCAGCAGCCAGAACGGGTATGGCTACACCTTC

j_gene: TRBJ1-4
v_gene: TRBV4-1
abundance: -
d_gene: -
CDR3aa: CASSQDWGAGEKLFF
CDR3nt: TGCGCCAGCAGCCAAGATTGGGGGGCTGGTGAAAAACTGTTTTTT

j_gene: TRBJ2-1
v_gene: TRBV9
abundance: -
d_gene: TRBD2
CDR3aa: CASSVGIGASGSSYNEQFF
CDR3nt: TGTGCCAGCAGCGTAGGGATTGGTGCTAGCGGGAGCTCCTACAATGAGCAGTTCTTC

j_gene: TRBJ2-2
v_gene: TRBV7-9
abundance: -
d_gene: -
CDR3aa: CATRRGGDTGELFF
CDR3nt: TGTGCCACGCGCAGGGGAGGGGACACCGGGGAGCTGTTTTTT

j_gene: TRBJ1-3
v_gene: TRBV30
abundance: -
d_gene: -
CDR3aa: CAWSVKPAEGNTIYF
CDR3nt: TGTGCCTGGAGTGTAAAACCGGCTGAAGGAAACACCATATATTTT

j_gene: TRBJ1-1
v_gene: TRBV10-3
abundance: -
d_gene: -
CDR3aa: CAISEPSLQGRTEAFF
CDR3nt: TGTGCCATCAGTGAGCCATCTCTTCAAGGGAGAACTGAAGCTTTCTTT

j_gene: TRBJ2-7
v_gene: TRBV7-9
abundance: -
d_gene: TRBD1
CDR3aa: CASSEGQGGEQYF
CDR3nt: TGTGCCAGCAGTGAGGGACAGGGTGGCGAGCAGTACTTC

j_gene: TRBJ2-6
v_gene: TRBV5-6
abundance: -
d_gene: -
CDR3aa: CASSLDRPGANVLTF
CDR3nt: TGTGCCAGCAGCTTGGACAGGCCTGGGGCCAACGTCCTGACTTTC

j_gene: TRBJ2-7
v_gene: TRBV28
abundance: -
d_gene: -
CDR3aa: CASSPPTYEQYF
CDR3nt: TGTGCCAGCAGCCCCCCTACCTACGAGCAGTACTTC

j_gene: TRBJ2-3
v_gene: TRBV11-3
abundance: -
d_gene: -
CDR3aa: CASSLGEITDTQYF
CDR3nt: TGTGCCAGCAGCTTAGGAGAAATAACAGATACGCAGTATTTT

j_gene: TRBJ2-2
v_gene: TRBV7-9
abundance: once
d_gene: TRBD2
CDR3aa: CASSFEAGAGELFF
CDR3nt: TGTGCCAGCAGCTTCGAGGCGGGGGCCGGGGAGCTGTTTTTT

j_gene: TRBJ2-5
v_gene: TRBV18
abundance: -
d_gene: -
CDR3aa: CASSPFRTPTETQYF
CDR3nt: TGTGCCAGCTCACCATTTAGGACCCCAACAGAGACCCAGTACTTC

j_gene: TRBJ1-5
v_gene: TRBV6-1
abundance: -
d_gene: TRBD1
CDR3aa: CASSEIVTGSAPQHF
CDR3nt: TGTGCCAGCAGTGAAATAGTGACAGGGAGCGCGCCCCAGCATTTT

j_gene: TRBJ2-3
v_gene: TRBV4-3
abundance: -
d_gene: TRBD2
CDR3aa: CASSQAHWASGLTDTQYF
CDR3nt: TGCGCCAGCAGCCAAGCCCACTGGGCTAGCGGACTCACAGATACGCAGTATTTT

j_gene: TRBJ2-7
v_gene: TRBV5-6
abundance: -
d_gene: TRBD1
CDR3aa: CASRFDRGSYEQYF
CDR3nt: TGTGCCAGCCGCTTTGACAGGGGATCGTACGAGCAGTACTTC